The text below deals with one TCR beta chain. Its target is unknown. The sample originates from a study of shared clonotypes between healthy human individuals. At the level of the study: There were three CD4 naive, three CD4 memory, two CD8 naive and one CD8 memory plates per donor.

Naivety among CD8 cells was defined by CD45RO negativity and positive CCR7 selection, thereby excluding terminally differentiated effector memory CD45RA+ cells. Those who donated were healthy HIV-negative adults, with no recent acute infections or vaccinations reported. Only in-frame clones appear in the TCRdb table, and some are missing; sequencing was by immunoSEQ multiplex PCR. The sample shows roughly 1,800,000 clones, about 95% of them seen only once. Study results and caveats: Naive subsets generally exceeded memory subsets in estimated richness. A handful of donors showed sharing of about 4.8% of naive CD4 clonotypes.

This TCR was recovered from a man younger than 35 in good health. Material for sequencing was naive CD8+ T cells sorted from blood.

CDR3 residues: CAWSVETSGFYEQFF. DNA of the CDR3: TGTGCCTGGAGTGTCGAGACTAGCGGGTTTTACGAGCAGTTCTTC. This chain links TRBV30 with TRBJ2-1; 10 bases match TRBD2. Germline V gene sequence: CDR1 GTSNPN, CDR2 SVGIG (reference sequence). The CDR3 totals 15 residues. The junction had 9 bases not matched to a gene; V was cut back by 0 bases and J by 10 bases.